The text below deals with one TCR beta chain. This clonotype was detected only a few times. What this receptor recognizes is not known. No base-level quality is on record; no much larger clone is a single base apart. The sample comes from a study of T-cell reconstitution after alpha-beta-depleted transplantation in children (dated by TCRdb to the mid-2010s). General notes on the study: Using TCR repertoire profiling, the study followed T-cell immune reconstitution in a quantitative way in children after TCRalphabeta/CD19-depleted allogeneic hematopoietic cell transplantation.

Library construction relied on PCR. This sample was sequenced with an Illumina HiSeq 2500. Molecular barcoding was employed in the preparation of TCR libraries, with unique molecular identifiers being used to normalize TCRbeta repertoire quantification. TCRdb passed the public sequencing reads through fastp at Q25 and MiXCR, retaining productive beta sequences. A single entry per CDR3 protein holds the most common genes and DNA from its merged rows. This sample gives approximately 510,000 distinct CDR3 sequences in total; approximately 20% of them show up just once. Around 3.3% of the sample belongs to the ten largest clones. This clonotype was sampled from a human donor who donated a stem cell graft to a child with acute lymphoblastic leukemia. The starting material was PBMCs from the stem cell graft donor, obtained from the stem cell graft.

Here is the DNA: TGTGCCAGCAGGCCTAGACAGGGAGGCCAGCCCCAGCATTTT. Translated, this gives CASRPRQGGQPQHF. The rearrangement joined TRBV6-1 to TRBJ1-5; 7 central nucleotides agree with TRBD1. From cysteine to phenylalanine, the CDR3 is 14 amino acids long. The only DNA kept is the CDR3, 42 bases in frame from the first base. The germline V gene yields MNHNS for CDR1 and SASEGT for CDR2. Ends trimmed: V by 6 bases, J by 7 bases; bases unmatched to a gene: 9.